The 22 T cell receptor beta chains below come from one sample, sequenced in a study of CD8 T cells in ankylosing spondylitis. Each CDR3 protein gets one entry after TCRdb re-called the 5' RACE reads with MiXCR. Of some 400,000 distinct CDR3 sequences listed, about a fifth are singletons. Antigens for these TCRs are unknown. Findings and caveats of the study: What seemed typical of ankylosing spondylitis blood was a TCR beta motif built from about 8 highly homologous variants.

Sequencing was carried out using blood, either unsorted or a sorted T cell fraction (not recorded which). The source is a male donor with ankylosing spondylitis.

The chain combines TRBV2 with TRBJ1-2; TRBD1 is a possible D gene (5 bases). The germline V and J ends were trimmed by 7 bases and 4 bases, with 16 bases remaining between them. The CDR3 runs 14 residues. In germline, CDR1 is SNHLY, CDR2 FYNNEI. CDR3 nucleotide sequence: TGTGCCAGCACGGCTGCTCAGGGTAGCTATGGCTACACCTTC. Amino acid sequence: CASTAAQGSYGYTF.

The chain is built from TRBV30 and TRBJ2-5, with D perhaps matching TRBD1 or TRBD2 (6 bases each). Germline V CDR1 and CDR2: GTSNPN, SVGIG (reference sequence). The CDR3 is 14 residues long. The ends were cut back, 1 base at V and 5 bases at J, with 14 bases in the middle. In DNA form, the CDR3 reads TGTGCCTGGAGTGGAGGAACAGGGAGGGAGACCCAGTACTTC. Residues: CAWSGGTGRETQYF. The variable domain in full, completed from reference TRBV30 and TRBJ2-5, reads SQTIHQWPATLVQPVGSPLSLECTVEGTSNPNLYWYRQAAGRGLQLLFYSVGIGQISSEVPQNLSASRPQDRQFILSSKKLLLSDSGFYLCAWSGGTGRETQYFGPGTRLLVL.

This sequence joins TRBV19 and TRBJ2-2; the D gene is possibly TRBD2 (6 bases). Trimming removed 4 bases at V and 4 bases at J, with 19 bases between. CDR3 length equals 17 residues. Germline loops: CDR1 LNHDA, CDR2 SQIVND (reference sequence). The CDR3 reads CASSTGTPLGPTGELFF. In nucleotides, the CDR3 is TGTGCCAGTAGTACCGGGACTCCCTTAGGGCCCACCGGGGAGCTGTTTTTT.

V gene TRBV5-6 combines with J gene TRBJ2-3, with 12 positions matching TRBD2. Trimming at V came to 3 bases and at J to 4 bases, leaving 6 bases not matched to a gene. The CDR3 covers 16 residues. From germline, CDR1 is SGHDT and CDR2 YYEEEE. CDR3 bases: TGTGCCAGCAGCTCCCCAGGACTAGCGGGGTCAGATACGCAGTATTTT. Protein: CASSSPGLAGSDTQYF. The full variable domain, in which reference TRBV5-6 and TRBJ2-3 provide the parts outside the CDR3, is DAGVTQSPTHLIKTRGQQVTLRCSPKSGHDTVSWYQQALGQGPQFIFQYYEEEERQRGNFPDRFSGHQFPNYSSELNVNALLLGDSALYLCASSSPGLAGSDTQYFGPGTRLTVL.

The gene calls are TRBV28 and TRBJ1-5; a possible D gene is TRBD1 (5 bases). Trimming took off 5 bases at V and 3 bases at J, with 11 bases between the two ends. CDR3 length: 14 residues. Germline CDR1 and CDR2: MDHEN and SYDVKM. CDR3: CASSGAGNNQPQHF. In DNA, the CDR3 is TGTGCCAGCAGTGGGGCCGGTAACAATCAGCCCCAGCATTTT.

The CDR3 sequence: CASINRGAKAEAFF. The CDR3 coding sequence is TGTGCCAGCATTAACAGAGGGGCCAAGGCTGAAGCTTTCTTT. V is TRBV6-5 and J is TRBJ1-1, with D maybe TRBD1 (5 bases). The length of the CDR3 is 14 residues. Germline V CDR1 and CDR2: MNHEY, SVGAGI. V lost 7 bases to trimming and J lost 6 bases, with 18 bases between them.

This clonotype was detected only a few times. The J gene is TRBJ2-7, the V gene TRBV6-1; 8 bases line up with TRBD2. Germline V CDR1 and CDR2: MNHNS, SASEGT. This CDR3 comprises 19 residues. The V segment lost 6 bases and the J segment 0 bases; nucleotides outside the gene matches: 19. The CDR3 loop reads CASRPQNPGLAHFSYEQYF. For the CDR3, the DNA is TGTGCCAGCAGACCCCAGAACCCCGGACTAGCCCATTTCTCCTACGAGCAGTACTTC.

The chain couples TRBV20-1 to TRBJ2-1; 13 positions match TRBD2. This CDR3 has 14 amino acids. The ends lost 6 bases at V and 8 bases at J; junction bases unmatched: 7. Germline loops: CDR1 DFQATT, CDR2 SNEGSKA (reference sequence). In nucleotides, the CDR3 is TGCAGTGCGGCGACTAGCGGGAGGCCCCATGAGCAGTTCTTC. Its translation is CSAATSGRPHEQFF.

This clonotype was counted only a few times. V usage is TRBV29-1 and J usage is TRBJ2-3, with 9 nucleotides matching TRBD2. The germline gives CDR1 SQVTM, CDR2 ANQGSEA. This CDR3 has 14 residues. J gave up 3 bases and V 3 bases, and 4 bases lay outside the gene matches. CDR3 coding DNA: TGCAGCGTTGATCTGAGCGGGGGGACAGATACGCAGTATTTT. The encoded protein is CSVDLSGGTDTQYF.

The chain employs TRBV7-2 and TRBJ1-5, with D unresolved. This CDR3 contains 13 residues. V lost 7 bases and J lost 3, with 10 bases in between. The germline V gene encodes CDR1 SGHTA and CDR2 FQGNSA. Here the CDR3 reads CASNVGANQPQHF. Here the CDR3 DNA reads TGTGCCAGCAACGTGGGCGCCAATCAGCCCCAGCATTTT.

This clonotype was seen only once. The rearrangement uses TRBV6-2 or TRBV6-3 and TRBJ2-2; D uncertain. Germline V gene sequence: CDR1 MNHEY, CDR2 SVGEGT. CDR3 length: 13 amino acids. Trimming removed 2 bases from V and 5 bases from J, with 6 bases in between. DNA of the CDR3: TGTGCCAGCAGTTACCCCGCGACCGGGGAGCTGTTTTTT. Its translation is CASSYPATGELFF.

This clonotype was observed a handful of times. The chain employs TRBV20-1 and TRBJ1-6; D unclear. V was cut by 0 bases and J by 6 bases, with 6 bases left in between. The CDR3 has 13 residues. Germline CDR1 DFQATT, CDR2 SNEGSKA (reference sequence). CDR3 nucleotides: TGCAGTGCTAGAGATGCTTCTAATTCACCCCTCCACTTT. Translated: CSARDASNSPLHF.

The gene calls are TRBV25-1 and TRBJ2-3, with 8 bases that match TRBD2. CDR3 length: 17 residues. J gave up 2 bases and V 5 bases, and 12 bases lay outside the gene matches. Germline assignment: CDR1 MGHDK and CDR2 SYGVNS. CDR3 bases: TGTGCCAGCAGTCCAGGGAGCGGGAGCCCTTACACAGATACGCAGTATTTT. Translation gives CASSPGSGSPYTDTQYF.

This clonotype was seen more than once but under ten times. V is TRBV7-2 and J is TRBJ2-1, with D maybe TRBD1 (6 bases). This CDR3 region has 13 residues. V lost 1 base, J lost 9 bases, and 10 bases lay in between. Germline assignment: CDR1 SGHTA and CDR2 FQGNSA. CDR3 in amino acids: CASSLDRVSEQFF. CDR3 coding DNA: TGTGCCAGCAGCTTAGACAGGGTCAGTGAGCAGTTCTTC. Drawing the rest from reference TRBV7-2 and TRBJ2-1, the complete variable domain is GAGVSQSPSNKVTEKGKDVELRCDPISGHTALYWYRQSLGQGLEFLIYFQGNSAPDKSGLPSDRFSAERTGGSVSTLTIQRTQQEDSAVYLCASSLDRVSEQFFGPGTRLTVL.

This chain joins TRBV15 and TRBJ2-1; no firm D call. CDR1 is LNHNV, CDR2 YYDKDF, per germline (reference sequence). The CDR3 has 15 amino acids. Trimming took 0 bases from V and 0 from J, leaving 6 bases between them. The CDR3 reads CATSRDRSSYNEQFF. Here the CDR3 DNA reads TGTGCCACCAGCAGAGACCGAAGCTCCTACAATGAGCAGTTCTTC.

Written as DNA, the CDR3 is TGTGCCAGCAGTACGGACAGGGGGACTGAGCAGTTCTTC. This encodes CASSTDRGTEQFF. V usage is TRBV27 and J usage is TRBJ2-1; TRBD1 matches at 10 bases. Germline lookup yields CDR1 MNHEY and CDR2 SMNVEV (reference sequence). This CDR3 comprises 13 residues. The V segment lost 5 bases and the J segment 9 bases; nucleotides outside the gene matches: 4.

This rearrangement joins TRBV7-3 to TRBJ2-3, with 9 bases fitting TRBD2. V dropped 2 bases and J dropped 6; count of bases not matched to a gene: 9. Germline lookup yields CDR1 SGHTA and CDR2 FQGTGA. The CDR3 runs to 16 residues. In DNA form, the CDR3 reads TGTGCCAGCAGCTTAGGCGGGAGGGCGCTGACCGATACGCAGTATTTT. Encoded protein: CASSLGGRALTDTQYF.

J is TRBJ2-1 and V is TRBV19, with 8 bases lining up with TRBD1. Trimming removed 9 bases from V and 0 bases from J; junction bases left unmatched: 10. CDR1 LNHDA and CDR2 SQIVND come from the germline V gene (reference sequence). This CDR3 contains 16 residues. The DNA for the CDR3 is TGTGCCAGCAGAATGCAGGGGGCGAGCTCCTACAATGAGCAGTTCTTC. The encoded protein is CASRMQGASSYNEQFF.

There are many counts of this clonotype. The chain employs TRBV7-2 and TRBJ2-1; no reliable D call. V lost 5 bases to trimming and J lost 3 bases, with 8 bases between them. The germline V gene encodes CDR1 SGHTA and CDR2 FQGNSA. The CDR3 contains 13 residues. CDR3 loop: CASSLDVYNEQFF. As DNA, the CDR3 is TGTGCCAGCAGCCTCGACGTCTACAATGAGCAGTTCTTC.

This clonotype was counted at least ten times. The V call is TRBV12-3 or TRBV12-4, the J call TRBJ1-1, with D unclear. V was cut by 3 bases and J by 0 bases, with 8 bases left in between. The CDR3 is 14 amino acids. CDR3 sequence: CASSFFGMNTEAFF. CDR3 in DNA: TGTGCCAGCAGTTTTTTTGGAATGAACACTGAAGCTTTCTTT.

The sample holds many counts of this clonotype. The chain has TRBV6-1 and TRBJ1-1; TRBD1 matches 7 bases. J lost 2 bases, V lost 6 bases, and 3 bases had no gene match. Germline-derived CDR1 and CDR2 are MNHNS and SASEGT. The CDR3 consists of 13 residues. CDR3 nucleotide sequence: TGTGCCAGCAGGGGGACAGTCAACACTGAAGCTTTCTTT. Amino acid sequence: CASRGTVNTEAFF.

CDR3 amino acids: CASSSQLSGLLGETQYF. DNA for the CDR3: TGCGCCAGCAGCTCTCAGCTTAGCGGACTTCTGGGAGAGACCCAGTACTTC. The chain recombines TRBV5-1 with TRBJ2-5; TRBD2 might be the D (6 bases). From germline, CDR1 is SGHRS and CDR2 YFSETQ. This CDR3 has 17 residues. The V end lost 3 bases, the J end lost 4 bases, and 22 bases lay between the germline ends.